A single sample is the source of the 23 T cell receptor beta chains below, sequenced in a study of blood T cell repertoires in COVID-19. The protocol was immunoSEQ multiplex PCR, while the TCRdb copy is restricted to in-frame clones and leaves out a portion. The repertoire holds about 110,000 clones, with 84% as singletons. The specimen sequenced was peripheral blood. These receptors came from a human donor in a cohort sampled during active COVID-19.

The chain has TRBV12-3 or TRBV12-4 and TRBJ2-7, with D uncertain. V lost 2 bases and J 5 bases, leaving 10 bases between the germline ends. The CDR3 consists of 13 residues. The DNA of the CDR3 is TGTGCCAGCAGTTTAAAAGAGGATCACGAGCAGTACTTC. It encodes CASSLKEDHEQYF.

The V gene is TRBV28, the J gene TRBJ2-5, with TRBD2 matching 9 bases. CDR1 and CDR2 (germline): MDHEN, SYDVKM. The CDR3 consists of 16 residues. The trim removed 6 bases at V and 4 bases at J, leaving 12 bases unmatched. CDR3 residues: CASRLRLAEERETQYF. The CDR3 coding sequence is TGTGCCAGCAGGCTCCGACTAGCGGAAGAACGAGAGACCCAGTACTTC.

The V call is TRBV6-2 or TRBV6-3, the J call TRBJ1-2, with TRBD1 identical over 8 bases. In germline, CDR1 is MNHEY, CDR2 SVGEGT. With 5 bases clipped from V and 4 bases from J, the junction kept 3 bases outside the gene matches. The CDR3 has 13 residues. The CDR3 DNA sequence: TGTGCCAGCAGTCGACAGGGGAGCTATGGCTACACCTTC. It yields the protein CASSRQGSYGYTF.

The chain joins TRBV30 to TRBJ2-7; TRBD1 matches at 9 bases. Looked up from germline, CDR1 is GTSNPN and CDR2 is SVGIG (reference sequence). After removal of 3 bases from V and 9 bases from J, the junction contained 6 bases not matched to a gene. The CDR3 has 12 residues. CDR3 residues: CAWSRGQGRQYF. The DNA of the CDR3 is TGTGCCTGGAGCCGGGGACAGGGTCGGCAGTACTTC.

The sample holds one count of this clone. The rearrangement joins TRBV11-2 to TRBJ2-1; D remains ambiguous. The CDR3 has 12 residues. The ends were cut back, 0 bases at V and 8 bases at J, with 5 bases in the middle. Germline V gene lookup returns CDR1 SGHAT and CDR2 FQNNGV. The CDR3 nucleotides read TGTGCCAGCAGCTTAGACAGGTATGAGCAGTTCTTC. Protein: CASSLDRYEQFF.

The chain employs TRBV2 and TRBJ2-1; D may be TRBD1 (6 bases). Trimming pared 6 bases from V and 5 bases from J, leaving 11 bases between. This CDR3 spans 13 amino acids. Germline lookup yields CDR1 SNHLY and CDR2 FYNNEI. The CDR3 reads CASSWTVNNEQFF. The CDR3 coding sequence is TGTGCCAGCAGCTGGACAGTTAACAATGAGCAGTTCTTC.

In this sample, this clone turned up a few times. V is TRBV2 and J is TRBJ1-1, with D tentatively TRBD1 (6 bases). The ends were cut back, 7 bases at V and 4 bases at J, with 13 bases in the middle. The germline V gene encodes CDR1 SNHLY and CDR2 FYNNEI. The length of the CDR3 is 13 residues. DNA of the CDR3: TGTGCCAGCATACAGGGTTCTAGCACTGAAGCTTTCTTT. Residues: CASIQGSSTEAFF.

This clone was picked up one time. The chain has TRBV7-2 and TRBJ2-5, with D possibly matching TRBD2 (6 bases). The CDR3 contains 13 residues. Trimming took off 5 bases at V and 4 bases at J, with 11 bases between the two ends. Germline V gene lookup returns CDR1 SGHTA and CDR2 FQGNSA. This CDR3 is CASSGGVGETQYF. The CDR3 DNA follows: TGTGCCAGCAGCGGCGGGGTGGGAGAGACCCAGTACTTC.

The chain links TRBV7-2 to TRBJ2-3; 7 nucleotides agree with TRBD2. CDR1 SGHTA and CDR2 FQGNSA come from the germline V gene. V trimming: 5 bases; J trimming: 0 bases; junction bases outside the gene matches: 8. This CDR3 comprises 16 residues. The CDR3 DNA sequence: TGTGCCAGCAGCCAGGACGCGGGGGTTAGCACAGATACGCAGTATTTT. Its translation is CASSQDAGVSTDTQYF.

V usage is TRBV19 and J usage is TRBJ1-2, with a tentative D call TRBD1 (6 bases). The V gene's germline CDR1 is LNHDA and CDR2 SQIVND (reference sequence). The CDR3 is 14 residues long. V was pared by 7 bases and J by 5 bases, with 17 bases between. The CDR3 region is CASNPGQLSYGYTF. The DNA of the CDR3 is TGTGCCAGTAACCCAGGACAGCTATCTTATGGCTACACCTTC.

The rearrangement links TRBV12-3 or TRBV12-4 to TRBJ1-2, with a possible D match to TRBD1 (6 bases). The CDR3 runs 13 residues. V lost 6 bases, J lost 3 bases, and 11 bases lay in between. The CDR3 DNA sequence: TGTGCCAGCAGCGCACAGGGTCACTATGGCTACACCTTC. Translated: CASSAQGHYGYTF.

V gene TRBV27 combines with J gene TRBJ2-2, with 12 bases fitting TRBD2. The CDR3 has 19 amino acids. Trimming at V came to 7 bases and at J to 4 bases, leaving 16 bases not matched to a gene. CDR1 and CDR2 from the germline V gene are MNHEY and SMNVEV (reference sequence). CDR3 sequence: CASIPPRLAGGPVTGELFF. CDR3 in DNA: TGTGCCAGCATACCCCCTAGGCTAGCGGGAGGGCCGGTCACCGGGGAGCTGTTTTTT.

This sequence joins TRBV4-3 and TRBJ1-1, with a weak D call TRBD1 (5 bases). Trimming shortened V by 1 base and J by 3 bases, and 18 bases separated the two germline ends. Germline assignment: CDR1 LGHNA and CDR2 YSLEER. This CDR3 comprises 17 residues. The DNA for the CDR3 is TGCGCCAGCAGCCAAGTTCCGGGGGTCAGTTGGGACACTGAAGCTTTCTTT. This translates into CASSQVPGVSWDTEAFF.

The rearrangement links TRBV30 to TRBJ2-5; no clear D gene. The CDR3 sequence is 13 residues long. V lost 0 bases, J lost 5 bases, and 10 bases lay in between. The germline CDR1 and CDR2 sequences are GTSNPN and SVGIG (reference sequence). The CDR3 sequence is CAWSVNTRETQYF. The CDR3 DNA sequence: TGTGCCTGGAGTGTAAACACCAGGGAGACCCAGTACTTC.

The rearrangement links TRBV10-3 to TRBJ2-1; 8 positions agree with TRBD2. With V trimmed by 0 bases and J by 7 bases, 5 bases remained unmatched. The CDR3 spans 15 residues. The V gene's germline CDR1 is ENHRY and CDR2 SYGVKD. The CDR3 sequence: CAISESSAGVNEQFF. The CDR3 DNA reads as TGTGCCATCAGTGAGTCGTCAGCGGGAGTGAATGAGCAGTTCTTC.

The CDR3 DNA reads TGTGCCAGCTCGCGGACTAGCGGGGTAGGGTCTGGGGCCAACGTCCTGACTTTC. The encoded protein is CASSRTSGVGSGANVLTF. The chain uses TRBV18 and TRBJ2-6, with TRBD2 identical over 12 bases. The CDR3 loop spans 18 amino acids. Looked up from germline, CDR1 is KGHSH and CDR2 is LQKENI. The J segment lost 1 base and the V segment lost 6 bases, leaving 7 bases of the junction unmatched.

This sequence joins TRBV30 and TRBJ1-1, with D maybe TRBD1 (5 bases). This CDR3 region has 15 residues. In germline, CDR1 is GTSNPN, CDR2 SVGIG (reference sequence). The germline V and J ends were trimmed by 2 bases and 0 bases, with 13 bases remaining between them. The CDR3: CAWSRGDLMNTEAFF. CDR3 DNA sequence: TGTGCCTGGAGTAGGGGCGACCTCATGAACACTGAAGCTTTCTTT.

This chain uses TRBV5-1 with TRBJ1-4, with D unclear. The CDR3 has 12 residues. The germline CDR1 and CDR2 sequences are SGHRS and YFSETQ. Trimming removed 0 bases at V and 12 bases at J, with 9 bases between. The CDR3 DNA follows: TGCGCCAGCAGCTTGGACGGAGCGCAACTGTTTTTT. This codes for CASSLDGAQLFF.

This chain uses TRBV11-2 with TRBJ1-1; no reliable D call. Trimming removed 2 bases at V and 1 base at J, with 8 bases between. Germline lookup yields CDR1 SGHAT and CDR2 FQNNGV. This CDR3 comprises 14 residues. The CDR3 loop reads CASSLLAGNTEAFF. The CDR3 DNA follows: TGTGCCAGCAGCTTACTAGCCGGGAACACTGAAGCTTTCTTT.

The V call is TRBV9, the J call TRBJ1-1; the match to TRBD1 covers 8 bases. The CDR3 length is 14 residues. CDR1 and CDR2 from the germline V gene are SGDLS and YYNGEE. The junction had 6 bases not matched to a gene; V was cut back by 4 bases and J by 4 bases. CDR3: CASSPQQGVTEAFF. DNA for the CDR3: TGTGCCAGCAGCCCCCAACAGGGGGTCACTGAAGCTTTCTTT.

In the case of this clone: A read error may account for a junction end that differs from germline. This sequence joins TRBV18 and TRBJ1-6; D unresolved. Germline loops: CDR1 KGHSH, CDR2 LQKENI. This CDR3 region has 16 residues. CDR3 bases: TGTGCCAGCTCACAAGACCTGGACTCCTCTAATTCACCCCTCCACTTT. Its protein is CASSQDLDSSNSPLHF.

This clone was recorded once. The chain has TRBV5-1 and TRBJ2-1, with 8 nucleotides matching TRBD2. The CDR3 length is 16 residues. Germline V gene data show CDR1 as SGHRS and CDR2 as YFSETQ. The V segment lost 3 bases and the J segment 4 bases; nucleotides outside the gene matches: 9. The CDR3 sequence: CASSSYLTSGYNEQFF. The CDR3 nucleotides read TGCGCCAGCAGCTCTTACCTTACTAGCGGATACAATGAGCAGTTCTTC.

CDR3 in amino acids: CASSINSGVEQYF. The DNA for the CDR3 is TGTGCCAGTAGTATAAATAGCGGGGTCGAGCAGTACTTC. V gene TRBV19 combines with J gene TRBJ2-7, with 8 bases fitting TRBD2. Germline V gene sequence: CDR1 LNHDA, CDR2 SQIVND (reference sequence). The CDR3 has 13 residues. V lost 2 bases and J lost 6; bases outside the gene matches: 3.